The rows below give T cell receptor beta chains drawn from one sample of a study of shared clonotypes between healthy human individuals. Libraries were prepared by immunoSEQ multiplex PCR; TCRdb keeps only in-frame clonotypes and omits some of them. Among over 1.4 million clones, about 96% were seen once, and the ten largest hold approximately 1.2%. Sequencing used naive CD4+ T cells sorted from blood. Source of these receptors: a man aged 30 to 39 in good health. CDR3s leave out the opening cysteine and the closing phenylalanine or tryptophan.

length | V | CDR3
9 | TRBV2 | ASGVSPRNN
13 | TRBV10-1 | ASSDAGGPLGELF
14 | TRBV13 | ASSPPPREVPYEQY
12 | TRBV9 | ASSGPGTLGELF
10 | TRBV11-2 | ASSFIGGELF
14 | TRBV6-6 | ASSYSNPGINEKLF
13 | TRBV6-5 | ASRKTGGAYNEQF
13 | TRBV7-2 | ASSPVGRASYEQY
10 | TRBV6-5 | ASSRTGYEQY
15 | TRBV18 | ASSPLEVGTGAYEQY
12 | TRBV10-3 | ATTDGDSTDTQY
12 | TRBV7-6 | ASSPAPGQETQY
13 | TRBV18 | ASSPLGQGNEKLF
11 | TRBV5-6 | ASSLDRAQPQH
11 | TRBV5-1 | ASSRTGGTEAF